This TCR beta chain was recorded in a study of T cells in Graves' hyperthyroidism and ophthalmopathy. This clonotype occurred many times. It was RNA transcripts that yielded the amplified TCR beta CDR3 regions. During a first-round RT-PCR of the TCR CDR3, the HTBI primer set was used. TCRdb analysed the multiplex PCR reads with MiXCR anew, one entry per CDR3 protein. The sample has hundreds of thousands of distinct CDR3 sequences; approximately 42% are singletons. V lost 3 bases, J lost 7 bases, and 10 bases lay in between. Germline V gene data show CDR1 as ENHRY and CDR2 as SYGVKD. This CDR3 spans 13 amino acids.

The clonotype originates from an adult man with Graves' disease, either hyperthyroidism or ophthalmopathy (not recorded which). Input material: peripheral blood or thyroid tissue (not recorded which). The V call is TRBV10-3, the J call TRBJ1-5; D perhaps matches TRBD1 (6 bases). Here the CDR3 reads CAISDRTDQPQHF. The CDR3 nucleotides are TGTGCCATCAGTGATCGGACAGACCAGCCCCAGCATTTT.